The T cell receptor (beta chain) under discussion was sequenced for a study of blood T cell repertoires in COVID-19. Across the whole study: There were acute and convalescent COVID-19 samples, and they came from the United States, Italy and Spain. The cDNA or gDNA used as material had been derived from T cells, B-cell-depleted T cells, or PBMCs.

Original processing notes: Nucleated cell number was recorded as an estimate derived from reference gene primer amplification. Sequencing was performed with immunoSEQ multiplex PCR; in TCRdb, only in-frame clones are kept and a portion is missing. V, J and clone size are those of that table, while D and trimming were read from the DNA. This sample carries some 300,000 clones, 70% to 90% of them seen once, and the ten largest clones take 1% to 1.5%. The CDR3 consists of 11 residues. The germline gives CDR1 LNHDA, CDR2 SQIVND (reference sequence). With 6 bases removed from V and 7 bases from J, the gap between germline ends came to 8 bases. This clone has a handful of counts.

The sequenced sample was peripheral blood. V and J are TRBV19 and TRBJ2-3, with D perhaps TRBD1 (6 bases). The TCR was taken from a man aged 65 to 79 with acute or convalescent COVID-19. CDR3: CASRQGYTQYF. The CDR3 coding sequence is TGTGCCAGTAGACAGGGCTATACGCAGTATTTT.